Shown below are 18 T cell receptor beta chains from a single sample sequenced in a study of HIV-infected children after antiretroviral therapy interruption. Treatment defined: PENTA 11 planned treatment interruption arm or continuous ART arm. RNA-based 3' RACE libraries used unique molecular identifiers. TCRdb ran MiXCR on the 3' RACE reads and lists one entry per CDR3 protein. The table lists about 89,000 distinct CDR3 sequences, about 6.9% of them singletons. Here the sequenced sample was CD45RA+ CD4+ T cells from PBMCs, pooled from several time points, taken from a donor given antiretroviral therapy, either interrupted or continuous. The subset is: naive CD4+ CD45RA+ CD45RO- T cells. Receptors were obtained from a pool of human donors with HIV.

In its sample, this clonotype was seen a few times. The J gene is TRBJ2-7, the V gene TRBV6-5, with D unclear. The germline gives CDR1 MNHEY, CDR2 SVGAGI. CDR3 length: 15 amino acids. Trimming pared 0 bases from V and 0 bases from J, leaving 9 bases between. CDR3 bases: TGTGCCAGCAGTTACTCTACGGGCCACTCCTACGAGCAGTACTTC. Translated, it gives CASSYSTGHSYEQYF.

This clonotype was seen many times. The chain combines TRBV12-3 or TRBV12-4 with TRBJ1-6, with 7 positions matching TRBD1. The CDR3 has 17 residues. Germline trimming cut 5 bases from V and 5 bases from J; bases unmatched to any gene: 12. As DNA, the CDR3 is TGTGCCAGCAGTATGGGACAGCCGCCGCTAGATAATTCACCCCTCCACTTT. Its translation: CASSMGQPPLDNSPLHF.

This clonotype came up many times. This chain links TRBV20-1 with TRBJ2-1; perhaps TRBD2 as D (5 bases). The germline V gene has CDR1 DFQATT and CDR2 SNEGSKA (reference sequence). Trimming took off 6 bases at V and 4 bases at J, with 13 bases between the two ends. The CDR3 covers 13 residues. The CDR3 reads CSAPDLVYNEQFF. The DNA of the CDR3 is TGCAGTGCACCGGACTTGGTTTACAATGAGCAGTTCTTC.

This clonotype came up a few times. The gene calls are TRBV20-1 and TRBJ2-3; TRBD2 is a possible D gene (6 bases). This CDR3 is 12 amino acids long. Germline assignment: CDR1 DFQATT and CDR2 SNEGSKA (reference sequence). V lost 6 bases to trimming and J lost 5 bases, with 12 bases between them. CDR3 sequence (DNA): TGCAGTGCCTTGGACGGGGGAGATACGCAGTATTTT. Protein: CSALDGGDTQYF.

This clonotype was recorded many times. Its ends do not fully match the called genes, so a read error is possible. This chain links TRBV6-6 with TRBJ1-4; 8 bases fit TRBD1. CDR3 length equals 16 residues. Germline assignment: CDR1 MNHNY and CDR2 SVGAGI (reference sequence). The chain's CDR3 is CASGDAQGARTERLFF. Written as DNA, the CDR3 is TGTGCCAGCGGTGATGCGCAGGGGGCGCGAACCGAAAGATTATTTTTC.

This clonotype was counted only a few times. The genes are TRBV29-1 and TRBJ1-2; D not certain. Trimming stripped 3 bases from V and 6 bases from J, with 11 bases between. This CDR3 has 12 residues. From germline, CDR1 is SQVTM and CDR2 ANQGSEA. The CDR3 protein is CSVDKGWDGYTF. The CDR3 nucleotides read TGCAGCGTTGATAAAGGATGGGATGGCTACACCTTC. The whole variable domain, remainder taken from reference TRBV29-1 and TRBJ1-2, is SAVISQKPSRDICQRGTSLTIQCQVDSQVTMMFWYRQQPGQSLTLIATANQGSEATYESGFVIDKFPISRPNLTFSTLTVSNMSPEDSSIYLCSVDKGWDGYTFGSGTRLTVV.

The sample holds many counts of this clonotype. The chain employs TRBV19 and TRBJ2-1, with a weak D call TRBD1 (5 bases). Germline CDR1 and CDR2: LNHDA and SQIVND (reference sequence). The CDR3 is 15 residues long. V was trimmed by 3 bases and J by 4 bases, leaving 13 bases between them. This CDR3 reads CASSIGPDNYNEQFF. The CDR3, as DNA: TGTGCCAGTAGTATCGGCCCGGACAATTACAATGAGCAGTTCTTC.

This clonotype was recorded a few times. The junction and the germline gene differ at one end; a read error may be behind it. V and J are TRBV20-1 and TRBJ2-5; TRBD2 aligns across 9 bases. From germline, CDR1 is DFQATT and CDR2 SNEGSKA (reference sequence). The CDR3 runs 14 residues. The CDR3 coding sequence is TGCAGTGCTAGAGATCCCGGACGTGGGCTAGCGGGGTCCTTC. Amino acids: CSARDPGRGLAGSF.

At least ten counts were recorded for this clonotype. This chain's CDR3 is CASYYPGGTGELFF. CDR3 in DNA: TGTGCCAGCTATTATCCAGGGGGCACCGGGGAGCTGTTTTTT. This chain connects TRBV28 to TRBJ2-2, with TRBD1 matching over 7 bases. In germline, CDR1 is MDHEN, CDR2 SYDVKM. The CDR3 is 14 amino acids. Germline trimming cut 8 bases from V and 4 bases from J; bases unmatched to any gene: 7.

This clonotype appeared many times. The J gene is TRBJ2-5, the V gene TRBV11-2, with 7 bases matching TRBD2. The CDR3 is made up of 15 amino acids. CDR1 is SGHAT and CDR2 is FQNNGV in the germline V gene. With 5 bases clipped from V and 1 base from J, the junction kept 7 bases outside the gene matches. CDR3 loop: CASSPGDYRQETQYF. CDR3 coding DNA: TGTGCCAGCAGCCCCGGGGACTATCGCCAAGAGACCCAGTACTTC.

This clonotype was detected many times. The gene calls are TRBV5-1 and TRBJ1-4; 12 nucleotides line up with TRBD1. Germline trimming cut 4 bases from V and 14 bases from J; bases unmatched to any gene: 9. CDR1 is SGHRS and CDR2 is YFSETQ in the germline V gene. This CDR3 is built from 14 residues. The CDR3 reads CASSLGQGAPDLFF. The DNA for the CDR3 is TGCGCCAGCAGCCTGGGACAGGGGGCGCCGGATCTGTTTTTT. Based on the CDR3 plus reference TRBV5-1 and TRBJ1-4, the full variable domain is KAGVTQTPRYLIKTRGQQVTLSCSPISGHRSVSWYQQTPGQGLQFLFEYFSETQRNKGNFPGRFSGRQFSNSRSEMNVSTLELGDSALYLCASSLGQGAPDLFFGSGTQLSVL.

This clonotype has a count of ten or more. V is TRBV6-1 and J is TRBJ2-3; TRBD1 matches at 9 bases. From germline, CDR1 is MNHNS and CDR2 SASEGT. V shed 3 bases, J shed 7 bases, and the junction held 8 bases outside the gene matches. CDR3 length: 15 amino acids. The CDR3 DNA reads TGTGCCAGCAGTGAGTTCGACAGGGGGACAAATACGCAGTATTTT. Its protein is CASSEFDRGTNTQYF.

This clonotype was picked up many times. The J gene is TRBJ2-1, the V gene TRBV20-1, with 12 bases identical to TRBD2. The CDR3 is 17 residues long. Germline loops: CDR1 DFQATT, CDR2 SNEGSKA (reference sequence). V lost 0 bases, J lost 7 bases, and 10 bases stayed unmatched. This CDR3 reads CSARDSYRLAGENEQFF. CDR3 bases: TGCAGTGCTAGAGATTCATATAGACTAGCGGGAGAAAATGAGCAGTTCTTC.

The gene calls are TRBV4-2 and TRBJ1-1; D might be TRBD1 (6 bases). Germline-derived CDR1 and CDR2 are LGHNA and YNFKEQ. V lost 4 bases to trimming and J lost 0 bases, with 12 bases between them. The CDR3 has 15 amino acids. This CDR3 reads CASSPRQEMNTEAFF. CDR3 nucleotide sequence: TGTGCCAGCAGCCCACGACAGGAGATGAACACTGAAGCTTTCTTT.

This clonotype has just a few counts. The V call is TRBV10-3, the J call TRBJ2-1; 9 positions match TRBD1. CDR1 and CDR2 (germline): ENHRY, SYGVKD. Trimming at V came to 4 bases and at J to 7 bases, leaving 2 bases not matched to a gene. CDR3 length: 13 amino acids. The CDR3 spells CAISGDRENEQFF. The CDR3 DNA is TGTGCCATCAGTGGGGACAGGGAAAATGAGCAGTTCTTC.

This clonotype was detected ten times or more. The chain uses TRBV12-3 or TRBV12-4 and TRBJ2-7, with D possibly matching TRBD2 (6 bases). The CDR3 loop spans 15 amino acids. V was cut by 4 bases and J by 0 bases, with 13 bases left in between. The CDR3 region is CASSSNSGSSYEQYF. CDR3 coding DNA: TGTGCCAGCAGTTCCAATAGCGGTAGCTCCTACGAGCAGTACTTC.

This clonotype was counted ten times or more. The chain links TRBV24-1 to TRBJ2-1, with TRBD2 identical over 7 bases. CDR3 length: 18 residues. With V trimmed by 3 bases and J by 0 bases, 10 bases remained unmatched. Germline V gene lookup returns CDR1 KGHDR and CDR2 SFDVKD. The DNA for the CDR3 is TGTGCCACCAGTGATCTTTCAAGCGCGGGAGACTCCTACAATGAGCAGTTCTTC. This translates into CATSDLSSAGDSYNEQFF.

This clonotype was observed many times. The J gene is TRBJ2-7, the V gene TRBV10-1; 9 nucleotides match TRBD1. The germline CDR1 and CDR2 sequences are WNHNN and SYGVQD (reference sequence). Trimming removed 6 bases from V and 5 bases from J; junction bases left unmatched: 11. The CDR3 is made up of 15 amino acids. DNA for the CDR3: TGCGCCAGCAGCTCGGGACAGGGTGATATCCACGAGCAGTACTTC. It translates to CASSSGQGDIHEQYF.